The entry below describes one TCR beta chain. The entry originates in a study of control samples from healthy donors and cancer patients. J gave up 1 base and V 3 bases, and 3 bases lay outside the gene matches. Germline V CDR1 and CDR2: SGHDT, YYEEEE. The CDR3 sequence is 14 residues long. Data came from immunoSEQ multiplex PCR; TCRdb stores just in-frame clones and leaves some out. This sample yields about 140,000 clones, of which about 89% are seen a single time; less than 8.5% belongs to the top ten. The source is a man between 18 and 35 years old in good health. Sequencing was performed on blood. V is TRBV5-6 and J is TRBJ2-7, with 8 positions matching TRBD2. CDR3 residues: CASSSGGVSYEQYF. The CDR3 bases are TGTGCCAGCAGCTCGGGAGGGGTTTCCTACGAGCAGTACTTC.